The subject of this entry is one TCR beta chain. Original analysis: Estimation of nucleated cell counts was performed using reference gene primer amplification. Profiled with immunoSEQ multiplex PCR; TCRdb holds only in-frame clones, not every one. V and J calls and clone size are copied from that table; D and trimming were computed from the DNA. In the table there are 150,000 to 200,000 clones, around 90% of which are singletons. V lost 5 bases, J lost 0 bases, and 8 bases lay in between. The CDR3 sequence is 13 residues long. CDR1 MNHEY and CDR2 SVGEGT come from the germline V gene. The sample belongs to a study of blood T cell repertoires in COVID-19.

The TCR originated in a human donor in a cohort sampled during active COVID-19. The chain links TRBV6-2 or TRBV6-3 to TRBJ2-7, with D perhaps matching TRBD2 (5 bases). Sequenced sample: peripheral blood. For the CDR3, the DNA is TGTGCCAGCAGTCCGGGGAGCTCCTACGAGCAGTACTTC. It is translated as CASSPGSSYEQYF.